The next 28 T cell receptor beta chains were all read from a single sample in a study of molecular identifiers for immune sequencing clone quantification. From the PCR reads, TCRdb called clonotypes with MiXCR, one entry per CDR3 protein. The data show roughly 9,700 distinct CDR3 sequences, with 18% seen just once and 2% to 2.5% held by the top ten. The sample taken for sequencing was naive CD8+ T cells from blood, with Jurkat cell RNA spiked in. As to subset: FACS-sorted CD8+CD4-CCR7+CD45RA+ naive T cells. The origin of the receptors is a human donor in good health. Some libraries in this study had Jurkat cell RNA spiked in.

As to this clonotype: Germline is not matched at one junction end, which may reflect a read error. This chain joins TRBV7-9 and TRBJ2-7; 9 positions match TRBD1. Germline V gene data show CDR1 as SEHNR and CDR2 as FQNEAQ (reference sequence). The CDR3 is 10 amino acids. The CDR3 protein is CASSRDRAIF. The DNA of the CDR3 is TGTGCCAGCAGCCGGGACAGGGCAATCTTC.

Within the sample, this clonotype is medium-sized. The chain has TRBV7-2 and TRBJ2-1; the match to TRBD2 covers 11 bases. This CDR3 has 15 residues. Germline assignment: CDR1 SGHTA and CDR2 FQGNSA. J gave up 8 bases and V 6 bases, and 9 bases lay outside the gene matches. The CDR3: CASRLIAGGPDEQFF. The DNA of the CDR3 is TGTGCCAGCAGATTAATAGCGGGAGGGCCTGATGAGCAGTTCTTC.

This clonotype is medium-sized by share. The chain is built from TRBV19 and TRBJ2-1, with a weak D call TRBD2 (6 bases). CDR1 and CDR2 (germline): LNHDA, SQIVND (reference sequence). The V end was cut by 3 bases, the J end by 10 bases, with 13 bases between. The CDR3 runs 13 residues. The CDR3 sequence is CASSIGLATEQFF. CDR3 in DNA: TGTGCCAGTAGTATCGGTCTAGCGACGGAGCAGTTCTTC.

Points on this clonotype: The conserved final phenylalanine or tryptophan is absent from the CDR3, which likely points to a read error. This chain joins TRBV4-1 and TRBJ2-7; 9 nucleotides line up with TRBD2. This CDR3 spans 15 amino acids. CDR1 and CDR2 from the germline V gene are MGHRA and YSYEKL. The J segment lost 7 bases and the V segment lost 4 bases, leaving 11 bases of the junction unmatched. CDR3: CASSRVAGGPGEQYL. CDR3 bases: TGCGCCAGCAGCCGAGTCGCGGGAGGGCCGGGGGAGCAGTACCTC.

This clonotype is classed as medium-sized (0.01 to 0.1%). The rearrangement links TRBV24-1 to TRBJ2-1; the match to TRBD1 covers 11 bases. CDR1 and CDR2 (germline): KGHDR, SFDVKD. The J segment lost 0 bases and the V segment lost 5 bases, leaving 11 bases of the junction unmatched. The length of the CDR3 is 19 residues. The CDR3 DNA reads as TGTGCCACCAGTGCTGGGACAGGGGGTGACAGCGCCTCCTACAATGAGCAGTTCTTC. Protein sequence: CATSAGTGGDSASYNEQFF.

There are many counts of this clonotype. V is TRBV19 and J is TRBJ1-5; D is ambiguous. The CDR3 has 15 residues. Trimming removed 3 bases at V and 1 base at J, with 10 bases between. Germline CDR1 LNHDA, CDR2 SQIVND (reference sequence). The CDR3 region is CASSIFRASNQPQHF. CDR3 sequence (DNA): TGTGCCAGTAGTATCTTCCGAGCAAGCAATCAGCCCCAGCATTTT.

This clonotype was counted at least ten times. V is TRBV30 and J is TRBJ2-7; unclear D gene. This CDR3 contains 13 residues. Germline V gene data show CDR1 as GTSNPN and CDR2 as SVGIG (reference sequence). V shed 2 bases and J shed 1 base, with 9 bases lying between them. The CDR3 DNA is TGTGCCTGGAGTTTGGGTATTTCCTACGAGCAGTACTTC. Amino acids: CAWSLGISYEQYF.

Judged by abundance, this clonotype is medium-sized. At one boundary the junction diverges from the germline segment, which might be a read error. V is TRBV7-9 and J is TRBJ2-7; perhaps TRBD1 as D (7 bases). The CDR3 has 14 amino acids. CDR1 is SEHNR and CDR2 is FQNEAQ in the germline V gene (reference sequence). The CDR3 nucleotides are TGTGCCAGCAGCTTAGTAGGCGGGACAGACGAGCGGTACTTC. Its protein product is CASSLVGGTDERYF.

Only a few counts were recorded for this clonotype. This chain connects TRBV7-6 to TRBJ2-2, with 12 bases lining up with TRBD2. The germline V gene has CDR1 SGHVS and CDR2 FNYEAQ. The V and J ends lost 4 bases and 5 bases, in that order; junction bases with no gene match: 8. The CDR3 sequence is 17 residues long. The CDR3 DNA reads TGTGCCAGCAGCTCGACTAGCGGGAGTTTAAGTACCGGGGAGCTGTTTTTT. As protein: CASSSTSGSLSTGELFF.

As concerns this clonotype: A much larger clone differs from this one at a single base, so this may be a read error. This chain links TRBV9 with TRBJ2-5, with 7 bases that match TRBD2. There are 16 residues in the CDR3. V was clipped by 0 bases and J by 4 bases; unmatched bases: 9. Per the germline V gene, CDR1 is SGDLS and CDR2 is YYNGEE. CDR3 residues: CASSVGLALGGETQYF. In DNA, the CDR3 is TGTGCCAGCAGCGTAGGACTAGCCCTTGGGGGAGAGACCCAGTACTTC.

This clonotype is medium-sized (0.01 to 0.1%) in the sample. V is TRBV4-2 and J is TRBJ2-3; 11 bases align to TRBD2. V was pared by 3 bases and J by 11 bases, with 16 bases of the junction left unmatched. CDR1 is LGHNA, CDR2 YNFKEQ, per germline. The CDR3 is made up of 17 amino acids. The CDR3 sequence: CASSQEGTSGLVGLQYF. The CDR3 nucleotides are TGTGCCAGCAGCCAGGAGGGGACTAGCGGCCTCGTTGGGCTGCAGTATTTT.

As regards this clonotype: A read error may produce the germline difference seen at one junction end. J is TRBJ1-1 and V is TRBV5-1; tentative D call: TRBD1 (5 bases). There are 18 residues in the CDR3. From germline, CDR1 is SGHRS and CDR2 YFSETQ. The CDR3 protein is CASSWGVVWGSANTEAFF. As DNA, the CDR3 is TGCGCCAGCAGCTGGGGGGTCGTTTGGGGATCGGCGAACACTGAAGCCTTCTTT.

As for this clonotype: The junction does not match germline at one end; this may be a read error. The gene calls are TRBV7-2 and TRBJ2-7; 11 bases agree with TRBD2. The CDR3 extends over 15 amino acids. The germline CDR1 and CDR2 sequences are SGHTA and FQGNSA. CDR3: CASSHQLAGAYEPYF. The CDR3 nucleotides read TGTGCCAGCAGCCACCAACTAGCGGGAGCCTACGAGCCGTACTTC.

This clonotype is categorized as medium-sized. The chain combines TRBV7-6 with TRBJ2-5; D is uncertain. The length of the CDR3 is 13 residues. Trimming removed 4 bases from V and 5 bases from J, with 11 bases in between. Germline V gene data show CDR1 as SGHVS and CDR2 as FNYEAQ. The CDR3 is CASSYRALETQYF. CDR3 nucleotides: TGTGCCAGCAGCTACCGGGCCCTGGAGACCCAGTACTTC.

By share, this clonotype counts as medium-sized (0.01 to 0.1%). This rearrangement joins TRBV28 to TRBJ2-3; D tentatively fits TRBD1 or TRBD2 (5 bases each). The CDR3 is 15 residues long. The V gene's germline CDR1 is MDHEN and CDR2 SYDVKM. Between the trimmed V and J ends, which lost 5 bases and 4 bases, there was a span of 16 bases. CDR3 protein: CASSPMRGGPDTQYF. For the CDR3, the DNA is TGTGCCAGCAGTCCCATGAGGGGCGGCCCAGATACGCAGTATTTT.

Turning to this clonotype: A clone one base away is much larger, so this may be a read error. This chain connects TRBV11-2 to TRBJ2-1; 13 bases align to TRBD2. V was pared by 4 bases and J by 4 bases, with 4 bases of the junction left unmatched. Per germline, CDR1 SGHAT and CDR2 FQNNGV. This CDR3 is 16 amino acids long. The CDR3 loop is CASSSWTSGGYNEQFF. For the CDR3, the DNA is TGTGCCAGCAGCTCTTGGACTAGCGGGGGTTACAATGAGCAGTTCTTC.

This clonotype was picked up many times. This chain uses TRBV12-5 with TRBJ1-5, with D unclear. The V and J ends lost 7 bases and 1 base respectively, with 11 bases between them. Germline loops: CDR1 LGHNT, CDR2 FRNRAP. The length of the CDR3 is 14 residues. DNA for the CDR3: TGTGCTAGTGTCCGTATCGGGAGCAATCAGCCCCAGCATTTT. Its protein is CASVRIGSNQPQHF.

Concerning this clonotype itself: Given a much more abundant clone one base away, this may be a read error. V gene TRBV7-6 combines with J gene TRBJ2-6, with 8 positions matching TRBD1. The CDR3 runs 17 residues. Germline V CDR1 and CDR2: SGHVS, FNYEAQ. The CDR3 bases are TGTGCCATCAGCCAGGTGGACAGGGTCTCTGGGGCCAACGTCCTGACTTTC. Amino acids: CAISQVDRVSGANVLTF. Using reference TRBV7-6 and TRBJ2-6 for the parts outside the CDR3, the full variable domain is GAGVSQSPRYKVTKRGQDVALRCDPISGHVSLYWYRQALGQGPEFLTYFNYEAQQDKSGLPNDRFSAERPEGSISTLTIQRTEQRDSAMYRCAISQVDRVSGANVLTFGAGSRLTVL.

There are a few counts of this clonotype. The chain couples TRBV5-4 to TRBJ2-2; 14 nucleotides match TRBD2. Germline V CDR1 and CDR2: SGHNT, YYREEE (reference sequence). The CDR3 runs 19 residues. The V gene end was trimmed by 3 bases and the J gene end by 3 bases; junction bases not matched to a gene: 10. CDR3 sequence reads: CASSSPGLAGVWDTGELFF. As DNA, the CDR3 is TGTGCCAGCAGCTCCCCGGGACTAGCGGGAGTGTGGGACACCGGGGAGCTGTTTTTT.

Judged by abundance, this clonotype is medium-sized. The gene calls are TRBV6-2 or TRBV6-3 and TRBJ2-5; a weak D match, TRBD1 (5 bases). With 4 bases removed from V and 4 bases from J, the gap between germline ends came to 16 bases. This CDR3 comprises 15 residues. Germline CDR1 reads MNHEY; CDR2 reads SVGEGT. This chain's CDR3 is CASSSTLGVGETQYF. In DNA, the CDR3 is TGTGCCAGCAGTTCCACCTTAGGGGTAGGAGAGACCCAGTACTTC.

This clonotype was counted only a few times. Given a much more abundant clone one base away, this may be a read error. V and J are TRBV3-1 and TRBJ1-2; unclear D gene. The V gene's germline CDR1 is LGHDT and CDR2 YNNKEL (reference sequence). The CDR3 spans 15 residues. The CDR3 sequence is CASSQEGFQKRGYAF. Here the CDR3 DNA reads TGTGCCAGCAGCCAAGAGGGCTTCCAAAAGCGAGGCTACGCCTTC.

Judged by abundance, this clonotype is medium-sized. The CDR3 loop reads CASSQDAWTGGPTEQYF. Here the CDR3 DNA reads TGCGCCAGCAGCCAAGATGCGTGGACGGGAGGGCCGACCGAGCAGTACTTC. The chain employs TRBV4-3 and TRBJ2-7; 8 nucleotides agree with TRBD2. CDR1 and CDR2 (germline): LGHNA, YSLEER. Trimming removed 0 bases from V and 6 bases from J; junction bases left unmatched: 13. This CDR3 is 17 amino acids long.

By frequency in the sample, this clonotype is medium-sized. The chain is built from TRBV4-1 and TRBJ2-1; 11 bases are a match to TRBD2. The CDR3 has 14 residues. In germline, CDR1 is MGHRA, CDR2 YSYEKL. V shed 3 bases, J shed 9 bases, and the junction held 4 bases outside the gene matches. The CDR3 bases are TGCGCCAGCAGCCAGGTAGGGACTAGCGGTGAGCAGTTCTTC. Translating gives CASSQVGTSGEQFF.

This clonotype was counted many times. V gene TRBV9 combines with J gene TRBJ2-6; 7 bases are a match to TRBD1. Germline V lookup: CDR1 SGDLS, CDR2 YYNGEE. The CDR3 contains 17 residues. The trim removed 3 bases at V and 0 bases at J, leaving 6 bases unmatched. The DNA for the CDR3 is TGTGCCAGCAGCGCGACAGGGCTAAGCTCTGGGGCCAACGTCCTGACTTTC. Its translation: CASSATGLSSGANVLTF.

Turning to this clonotype: Being one base from a much bigger clone, this may be a read error. In DNA form, the CDR3 reads TGCGCCAGCAGCTGGGGGTGCGAGCAGTACTTC. This sequence encodes CASSWGCEQYF. The genes are TRBV5-1 and TRBJ2-7; D could derive from TRBD1 or TRBD2 (5 bases each). V was clipped by 3 bases and J by 6 bases, with 7 bases between them. CDR1 and CDR2 from the germline V gene are SGHRS and YFSETQ. The CDR3 length is 11 residues. The full variable domain, rest sourced from reference TRBV5-1 and TRBJ2-7, is KAGVTQTPRYLIKTRGQQVTLSCSPISGHRSVSWYQQTPGQGLQFLFEYFSETQRNKGNFPGRFSGRQFSNSRSEMNVSTLELGDSALYLCASSWGCEQYFGPGTRLTVT.

This clonotype was counted between two and nine times. A read error is possible here, since a much larger clone lies one base away. DNA of the CDR3: TGCGCCAGCAGCCCGACAGGCCCTGGGGCCTACGTCCTGACTTTC. This codes for CASSPTGPGAYVLTF. This chain uses TRBV4-1 with TRBJ2-6; perhaps TRBD1 as D (6 bases). Germline CDR1 reads MGHRA; CDR2 reads YSYEKL. The CDR3 length is 15 residues.

This clonotype was recorded at least ten times. The chain uses TRBV9 and TRBJ2-3; 10 bases line up with TRBD2. In germline, CDR1 is SGDLS, CDR2 YYNGEE. Trimming cost V 0 bases and J 1 base; bases outside gene matches: 11. The CDR3 loop spans 19 amino acids. The DNA for the CDR3 is TGTGCCAGCAGCGTAGGACCCCTAGCGGGAGATCGTGGCACAGATACGCAGTATTTT. Protein product: CASSVGPLAGDRGTDTQYF.

The rearrangement uses TRBV3-1 and TRBJ2-2; D is ambiguous. The CDR3 consists of 14 residues. The germline CDR1 and CDR2 sequences are LGHDT and YNNKEL (reference sequence). V lost 0 bases and J lost 6, with 8 bases in between. CDR3 sequence: CASSQDLAPGELFF. The DNA for the CDR3 is TGTGCCAGCAGCCAAGATCTGGCCCCCGGGGAGCTGTTTTTT.